The 16 T cell receptor beta chains given below trace back to one sample, sequenced in a study of blood T cell repertoires in COVID-19 (dated by TCRdb to the early 2020s). The library was built by means of the immunoSEQ multiplex PCR assay. In its TCRdb copy, this immuneACCESS table keeps in-frame sequences only and misses some clones. Where compared with another copy, unresolved V genes explain less than half of these, and the others have no known cause. The sample data list 70,000 to 95,000 clones, and more than 70% of these were observed just once. About 2.5% of the sample belongs to the ten largest clones. Sequencing was carried out using peripheral blood. The receptors originated from a man in his fifties or sixties with acute or convalescent COVID-19.

The rearrangement links TRBV11-2 to TRBJ1-5; 7 bases map to TRBD1. Germline assignment: CDR1 SGHAT and CDR2 FQNNGV. The CDR3 length is 13 residues. Trimming removed 4 bases from V and 5 bases from J; junction bases left unmatched: 2. The CDR3 is CASSSDRDQPQHF. The CDR3 DNA is TGTGCCAGCAGCTCAGACAGGGATCAGCCCCAGCATTTT.

V gene TRBV29-1 combines with J gene TRBJ1-1; 8 bases align to TRBD1. The CDR3 consists of 12 residues. Germline CDR1 and CDR2: SQVTM and ANQGSEA. With V trimmed by 3 bases and J by 11 bases, 8 bases remained unmatched. CDR3 amino acids: CSVDGQGAMAFF. The CDR3 DNA reads as TGCAGCGTTGATGGGCAGGGGGCTATGGCTTTCTTT.

This chain uses TRBV5-1 with TRBJ2-1; 10 nucleotides match TRBD2. The germline gives CDR1 SGHRS, CDR2 YFSETQ. The V gene end was trimmed by 3 bases and the J gene end by 6 bases; junction bases not matched to a gene: 6. CDR3 length: 15 amino acids. CDR3 sequence: CASSSLAGAANEQFF. In DNA, the CDR3 is TGCGCCAGCAGCTCCCTAGCGGGAGCGGCCAATGAGCAGTTCTTC.

The rearrangement uses TRBV13 and TRBJ2-2, with TRBD2 matching 10 bases. The germline gives CDR1 PRHDT, CDR2 FYEKMQ (reference sequence). The CDR3 extends over 16 amino acids. Unmatched junction bases numbered 6, after V lost 5 bases and J lost 3 bases. The DNA of the CDR3 is TGTGCCAGCAGCCCTCTGACTAGCGGGTACACCGGGGAGCTGTTTTTT. Amino acids: CASSPLTSGYTGELFF.

V and J are TRBV7-9 and TRBJ2-3; the match to TRBD2 covers 9 bases. V lost 5 bases to trimming and J lost 3 bases; unmatched junction nucleotides: 6. The CDR3 is 15 amino acids. Germline CDR1 SEHNR, CDR2 FQNEAQ (reference sequence). The CDR3 sequence: CASSRLAELTDTQYF. The DNA for the CDR3 is TGTGCCAGCAGCCGACTAGCGGAGCTTACAGATACGCAGTATTTT.

V gene TRBV7-2 combines with J gene TRBJ1-5; D ambiguous. Germline lookup yields CDR1 SGHTA and CDR2 FQGNSA. CDR3 length: 13 amino acids. Trimming took 3 bases from V and 7 from J, leaving 10 bases between them. The CDR3 region is CASSFGSSQPQHF. CDR3 coding DNA: TGTGCCAGCAGCTTCGGGTCAAGCCAGCCCCAGCATTTT.

This clone was seen only a few times. The chain is built from TRBV5-1 and TRBJ1-2; unclear D gene. The germline V and J ends were trimmed by 0 bases and 4 bases, with 10 bases remaining between them. The V gene's germline CDR1 is SGHRS and CDR2 YFSETQ. The CDR3 is made up of 14 amino acids. CDR3 nucleotide sequence: TGCGCCAGCAGCTTGGACCAGGCGGGCTATGGCTACACCTTC. Residues: CASSLDQAGYGYTF.

This clone came up a few times. The V and J genes are TRBV9 and TRBJ2-7; D may be TRBD2 (5 bases). The CDR3 length is 13 residues. Trimming stripped 0 bases from V and 3 bases from J, with 7 bases between. Germline CDR1 is SGDLS and CDR2 is YYNGEE. The CDR3: CASSVDGIYEQYF. DNA for the CDR3: TGTGCCAGCAGCGTAGACGGGATCTACGAGCAGTACTTC.

This sequence joins TRBV5-5 and TRBJ2-5; 7 nucleotides align to TRBD1. The CDR3 runs to 15 residues. Germline CDR1 SGHKS, CDR2 YYEKEE (reference sequence). The junction had 7 bases not matched to a gene; V was cut back by 0 bases and J by 5 bases. The CDR3 spells CASSLGYRGWETQYF. The CDR3 DNA reads as TGTGCCAGCAGCTTGGGGTACAGGGGATGGGAGACCCAGTACTTC.

This sequence joins TRBV7-9 and TRBJ1-2; tentatively, D is TRBD1 (6 bases). The germline V gene encodes CDR1 SEHNR and CDR2 FQNEAQ (reference sequence). Trimming took off 1 base at V and 8 bases at J, with 17 bases between the two ends. The length of the CDR3 is 15 residues. CDR3 in amino acids: CASSLVDRPRGGYTF. CDR3 in DNA: TGTGCCAGCAGCTTAGTAGACAGGCCCCGGGGCGGCTACACCTTC.

This clone has a single count. The V gene is TRBV4-3, the J gene TRBJ1-4; the D gene is possibly TRBD1 (6 bases). The CDR3 contains 17 residues. V was pared by 0 bases and J by 0 bases, with 11 bases between. Germline CDR1 and CDR2: LGHNA and YSLEER. The CDR3 protein is CASSQETGSATNEKLFF. CDR3 nucleotide sequence: TGCGCCAGCAGCCAAGAGACAGGTTCTGCAACTAATGAAAAACTGTTTTTT.

This CDR3 reads CASSLPGAGTINNEQFF. The CDR3 nucleotides are TGTGCCAGCAGCCTACCCGGAGCCGGGACTATCAACAATGAGCAGTTCTTC. The chain employs TRBV7-2 and TRBJ2-1; 7 nucleotides agree with TRBD2. From germline, CDR1 is SGHTA and CDR2 FQGNSA. J was trimmed by 5 bases and V by 5 bases; bases with no gene match: 15. The CDR3 extends over 17 amino acids.

V is TRBV3-1 (or the pseudogene TRBV3-2) and J is TRBJ2-3; D uncertain. The V end was cut by 0 bases, the J end by 0 bases, with 16 bases between. Germline values: CDR1 LGHDT, CDR2 YNNKEL (reference sequence). The CDR3 totals 18 residues. The CDR3 reads CASSQDEADPHSTDTQYF. The CDR3 DNA sequence: TGTGCCAGCAGCCAAGATGAGGCGGATCCCCATAGCACAGATACGCAGTATTTT.

The CDR3 nucleotides read TGTGCCAGCAGAACAAAACCGGGCGAGCAGTACTTC. Its translation is CASRTKPGEQYF. The chain employs TRBV13 and TRBJ2-7; D gene unclear. V was clipped by 6 bases and J by 6 bases, with 12 bases between them. Germline values: CDR1 PRHDT, CDR2 FYEKMQ (reference sequence). CDR3 length: 12 residues. Filled out from reference TRBV13 and TRBJ2-7, the complete variable domain reads AAGVIQSPRHLIKEKRETATLKCYPIPRHDTVYWYQQGPGQDPQFLISFYEKMQSDKGSIPDRFSAQQFSDYHSELNMSSLELGDSALYFCASRTKPGEQYFGPGTRLTVT.

The rearrangement joins TRBV9 to TRBJ2-1, with 12 positions matching TRBD2. This CDR3 region has 14 residues. With 0 bases clipped from V and 10 bases from J, the junction kept 2 bases outside the gene matches. Per germline, CDR1 SGDLS and CDR2 YYNGEE. CDR3 sequence: CASSVGTSGTEQFF. The CDR3 DNA follows: TGTGCCAGCAGCGTAGGGACTAGCGGGACGGAGCAGTTCTTC.

This chain links TRBV6-6 with TRBJ2-3; D remains ambiguous. The CDR3 is 13 residues long. V lost 2 bases and J lost 4, with 7 bases in between. The V gene's germline CDR1 is MNHNY and CDR2 SVGAGI (reference sequence). The CDR3 DNA is TGTGCCAGCAGTTACCTAGAGTCAGATACGCAGTATTTT. Translation: CASSYLESDTQYF.